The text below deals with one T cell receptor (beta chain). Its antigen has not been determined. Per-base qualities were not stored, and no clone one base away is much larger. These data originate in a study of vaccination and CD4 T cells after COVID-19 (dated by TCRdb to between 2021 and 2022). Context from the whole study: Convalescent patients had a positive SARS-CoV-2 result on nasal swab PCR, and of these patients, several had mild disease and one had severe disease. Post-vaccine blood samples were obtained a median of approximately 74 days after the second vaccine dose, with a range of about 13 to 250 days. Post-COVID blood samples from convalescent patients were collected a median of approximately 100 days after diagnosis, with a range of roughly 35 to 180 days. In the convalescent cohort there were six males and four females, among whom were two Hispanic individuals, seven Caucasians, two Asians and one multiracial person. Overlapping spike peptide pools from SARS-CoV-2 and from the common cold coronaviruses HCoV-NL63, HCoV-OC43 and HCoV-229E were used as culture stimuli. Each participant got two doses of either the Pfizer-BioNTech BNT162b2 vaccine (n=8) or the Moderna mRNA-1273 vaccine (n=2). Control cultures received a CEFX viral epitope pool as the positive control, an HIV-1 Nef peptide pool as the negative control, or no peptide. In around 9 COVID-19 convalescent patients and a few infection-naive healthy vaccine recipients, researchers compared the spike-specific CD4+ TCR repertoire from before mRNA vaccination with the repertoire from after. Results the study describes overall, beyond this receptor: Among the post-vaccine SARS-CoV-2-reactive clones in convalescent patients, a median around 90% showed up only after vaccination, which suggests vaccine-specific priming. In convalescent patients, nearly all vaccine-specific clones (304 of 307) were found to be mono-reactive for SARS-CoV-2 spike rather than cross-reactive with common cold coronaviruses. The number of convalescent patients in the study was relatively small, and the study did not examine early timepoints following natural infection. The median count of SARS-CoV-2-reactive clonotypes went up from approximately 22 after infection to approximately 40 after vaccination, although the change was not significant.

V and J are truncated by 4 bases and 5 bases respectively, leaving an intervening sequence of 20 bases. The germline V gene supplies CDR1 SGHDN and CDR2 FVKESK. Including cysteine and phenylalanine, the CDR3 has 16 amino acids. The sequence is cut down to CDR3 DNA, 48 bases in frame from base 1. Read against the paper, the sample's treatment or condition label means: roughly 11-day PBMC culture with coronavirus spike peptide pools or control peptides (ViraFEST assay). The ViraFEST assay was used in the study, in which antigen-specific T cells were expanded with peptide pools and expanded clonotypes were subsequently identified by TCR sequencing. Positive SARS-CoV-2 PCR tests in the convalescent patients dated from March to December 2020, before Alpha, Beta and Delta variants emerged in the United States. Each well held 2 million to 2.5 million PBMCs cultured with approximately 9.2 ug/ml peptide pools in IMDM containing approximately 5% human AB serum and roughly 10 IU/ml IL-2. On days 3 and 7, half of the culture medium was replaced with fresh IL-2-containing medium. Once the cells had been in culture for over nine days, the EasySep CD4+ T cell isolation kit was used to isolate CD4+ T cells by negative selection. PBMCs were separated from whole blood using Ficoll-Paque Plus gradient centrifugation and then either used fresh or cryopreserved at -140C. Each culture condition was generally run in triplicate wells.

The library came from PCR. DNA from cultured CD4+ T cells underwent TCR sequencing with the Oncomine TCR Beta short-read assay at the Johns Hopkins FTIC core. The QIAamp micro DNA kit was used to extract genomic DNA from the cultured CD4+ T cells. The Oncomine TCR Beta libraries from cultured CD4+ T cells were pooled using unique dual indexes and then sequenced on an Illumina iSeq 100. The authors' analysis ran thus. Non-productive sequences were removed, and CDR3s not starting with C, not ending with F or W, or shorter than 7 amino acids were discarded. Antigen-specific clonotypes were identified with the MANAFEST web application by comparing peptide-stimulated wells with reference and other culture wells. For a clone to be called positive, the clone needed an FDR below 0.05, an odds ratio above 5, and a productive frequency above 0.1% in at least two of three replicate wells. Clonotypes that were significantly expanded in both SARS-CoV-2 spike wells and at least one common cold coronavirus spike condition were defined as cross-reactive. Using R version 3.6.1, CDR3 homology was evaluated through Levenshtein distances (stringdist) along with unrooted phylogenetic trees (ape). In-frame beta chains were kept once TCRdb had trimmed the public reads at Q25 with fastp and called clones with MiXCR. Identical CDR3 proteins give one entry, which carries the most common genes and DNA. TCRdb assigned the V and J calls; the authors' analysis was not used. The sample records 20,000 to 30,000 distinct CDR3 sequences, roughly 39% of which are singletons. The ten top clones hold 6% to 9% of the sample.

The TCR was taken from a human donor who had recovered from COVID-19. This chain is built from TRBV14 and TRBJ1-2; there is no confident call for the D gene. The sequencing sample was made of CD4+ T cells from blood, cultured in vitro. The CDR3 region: CASSLWFKIRSYGYTF. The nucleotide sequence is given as TGTGCCAGCAGCCTTTGGTTCAAGATCCGATCATATGGCTACACCTTC.